Below, 14 T cell receptor beta chains from the same sample are listed, as sequenced in a study of T cells in Graves' hyperthyroidism and ophthalmopathy. RNA transcripts served as the template for amplifying TCR beta CDR3 regions. Carried out on the TCR CDR3, a first-round RT-PCR used the HTBI primer set. TCRdb fed the multiplex PCR reads into MiXCR, producing one record per CDR3 protein. In the table there are roughly 720,000 distinct CDR3 sequences, 15% to 20% of which are singletons. Sequenced sample: blood. The source of these receptors is a man over 45 with Graves' hyperthyroidism.

This clonotype showed up many times. The chain carries TRBV28 and TRBJ2-6; D is possibly TRBD1 (5 bases). The germline CDR1 and CDR2 sequences are MDHEN and SYDVKM. Trimming left V 6 bases short and J 1 base short, with 10 bases between. This CDR3 spans 15 amino acids. The CDR3 coding sequence is TGTGCCAGCAGCGCCAGACAGTCTGGGGCCAACGTCCTGACTTTC. It is translated as CASSARQSGANVLTF.

The V call is TRBV19, the J call TRBJ1-1, with D tentatively TRBD1 (5 bases). Germline CDR1 reads LNHDA; CDR2 reads SQIVND (reference sequence). The CDR3 runs to 13 residues. Deletions cut 5 bases from V and 3 bases from J, with 10 bases between. The CDR3 region has the DNA TGTGCCAGTAGTTCGGGACTTCACACTGAAGCTTTCTTT. Its protein product is CASSSGLHTEAFF.

In its sample, this clonotype was seen many times. The gene calls are TRBV2 and TRBJ1-2; D is unresolved. The CDR3 has 14 residues. Germline V gives CDR1 SNHLY, CDR2 FYNNEI. V lost 7 bases to trimming and J lost 4 bases, with 16 bases between them. CDR3 bases: TGTGCCAGCAAAGGACTACAGCTCCGCTATGGCTACACCTTC. The encoded protein is CASKGLQLRYGYTF. The full variable domain, completed using reference TRBV2 and TRBJ1-2, is EPEVTQTPSHQVTQMGQEVILRCVPISNHLYFYWYRQILGQKVEFLVSFYNNEISEKSEIFDDQFSVERPDGSNFTLKIRSTKLEDSAMYFCASKGLQLRYGYTFGSGTRLTVV.

Only a few counts were recorded for this clonotype. This rearrangement joins TRBV28 to TRBJ2-3, with D possibly TRBD2 on 5 matching bases. Germline lookup yields CDR1 MDHEN and CDR2 SYDVKM. CDR3 length equals 14 residues. V lost 6 bases and J lost 1, with 11 bases in between. CDR3 sequence: CASRTLSGTDTQYF. The CDR3 DNA reads TGTGCCAGCAGGACCCTTAGCGGCACAGATACGCAGTATTTT.

This clonotype occurred many times. The chain has TRBV28 and TRBJ2-7; no clear D. The CDR3 is 14 amino acids. Germline assignment: CDR1 MDHEN and CDR2 SYDVKM. With 6 bases removed from V and 0 bases from J, the gap between germline ends came to 12 bases. CDR3 loop: CASRDGPHSYEQYF. For the CDR3, the DNA is TGTGCCAGCAGAGACGGGCCACACTCCTACGAGCAGTACTTC.

This chain uses TRBV27 with TRBJ2-1; weak D call: TRBD2 (5 bases). V was trimmed by 6 bases and J by 0 bases, leaving 15 bases between them. The CDR3 is 16 residues long. Per the germline V gene, CDR1 is MNHEY and CDR2 is SMNVEV (reference sequence). CDR3 in DNA: TGTGCCAGCAGATCCGGACTGTTCAGCTCCTACAATGAGCAGTTCTTC. It codes for CASRSGLFSSYNEQFF.

The chain employs TRBV29-1 and TRBJ2-7; TRBD1 matches 11 bases. V was pared by 3 bases and J by 2 bases, with 12 bases of the junction left unmatched. From germline, CDR1 is SQVTM and CDR2 ANQGSEA. The CDR3 length is 17 residues. CDR3 sequence (DNA): TGCAGCGTTGAGGGACAGGGGGGCGTTAGCGGGACCTACGAGCAGTACTTC. Translation gives CSVEGQGGVSGTYEQYF.

This clonotype has at least ten counts. The V gene is TRBV13, the J gene TRBJ2-1; no firm D call. Looked up from germline, CDR1 is PRHDT and CDR2 is FYEKMQ (reference sequence). Deletions cut 2 bases from V and 5 bases from J, with 7 bases between. The CDR3 is 13 residues long. The CDR3, as DNA: TGTGCCAGCAGCTTAAGACGGGACAATGAGCAGTTCTTC. Translated, it gives CASSLRRDNEQFF.

The CDR3 DNA reads as TGTGCCACCAGTGAGCCAAGCGGATCAGGGGATACGCAGTATTTT. Its protein product is CATSEPSGSGDTQYF. V usage is TRBV24-1 and J usage is TRBJ2-3; either TRBD1 or TRBD2 may fit D (5 bases each). Trimming shortened V by 4 bases and J by 6 bases, and 16 bases separated the two germline ends. The V gene's germline CDR1 is KGHDR and CDR2 SFDVKD. This CDR3 has 15 amino acids.

The sample holds a few counts of this clonotype. The gene calls are TRBV7-9 and TRBJ1-6; weak D call: TRBD1 (5 bases). Germline assignment: CDR1 SEHNR and CDR2 FQNEAQ (reference sequence). The CDR3 extends over 15 amino acids. V was cut by 1 base and J by 4 bases, with 8 bases left in between. The CDR3 loop is CASSLVGAYNSPLHF. As DNA, the CDR3 is TGTGCCAGCAGCTTAGTTGGGGCGTATAATTCACCCCTCCACTTT.

This clonotype was seen only a few times. In DNA form, the CDR3 reads TGTGCCAGCAGTTACGGGGCAGTGGAGGGAAATCAGCCCCAGCATTTT. It encodes CASSYGAVEGNQPQHF. The rearrangement uses TRBV5-5 and TRBJ1-5; the D gene is possibly TRBD1 (5 bases). The ends were cut back, 5 bases at V and 4 bases at J, with 19 bases in the middle. This CDR3 spans 16 amino acids. The germline gives CDR1 SGHKS, CDR2 YYEKEE (reference sequence).

The chain combines TRBV7-2 with TRBJ1-1; perhaps TRBD1 as D (6 bases). The CDR3 has 13 residues. The germline CDR1 and CDR2 sequences are SGHTA and FQGNSA. The V and J ends lost 4 bases and 12 bases respectively, with 18 bases between them. The CDR3 DNA reads TGTGCCAGCAGCTCAACGCGGGACACCGGGTCTTTCTTT. Translated: CASSSTRDTGSFF.

As for this clonotype: One end of the junction varies from germline; a read error may be responsible. The chain couples TRBV10-3 to TRBJ2-1, with 11 bases matching TRBD2. CDR1 is ENHRY and CDR2 is SYGVKD in the germline V gene. This CDR3 is 20 amino acids long. The CDR3 sequence: CAVSARPGLADESSYNEQFF. DNA for the CDR3: TGTGCCGTCAGTGCACGCCCGGGACTAGCGGATGAGAGCTCCTACAATGAGCAGTTCTTC.

As for this clonotype: At one end the junction does not follow the germline gene, possibly because of a read error. This chain links TRBV7-2 with TRBJ2-1; the match to TRBD1 covers 9 bases. Germline values: CDR1 SGHTA, CDR2 FQGNSA. This CDR3 spans 15 amino acids. The CDR3 sequence is CANSTRQGAYNEQFF. CDR3 nucleotides: TGTGCCAACAGCACCCGACAGGGGGCCTACAATGAGCAGTTCTTC. The whole variable domain, filled in from reference TRBV7-2 and TRBJ2-1, reads GAGVSQSPSNKVTEKGKDVELRCDPISGHTALYWYRQSLGQGLEFLIYFQGNSAPDKSGLPSDRFSAERTGGSVSTLTIQRTQQEDSAVYLCANSTRQGAYNEQFFGPGTRLTVL.